This T cell receptor (beta chain) was sequenced in a study of T cell responses to AZD1222 COVID-19 vaccine. Study-wide results and limits: Clonal diversity may have been underestimated in mostly white British donors. Baseline seropositivity occurred in only a handful of AZD1222 recipients. Once two AZD1222 doses were given, Spike-specific TCR breadth and depth went up.

Worth noting for this clone: Its specificity is unknown.

Second-dose schedules of about 4 or about 12 weeks were combined. Repertoires were generated with immunoSEQ multiplex PCR, while TCRdb's copy carries only in-frame clones and drops some. The sample lists 78,000 or so clones, less than 85% seen once, with 40% to 55% in the top ten. Germline V gene sequence: CDR1 SGHTA, CDR2 FQGNSA. CDR3 length: 15 residues. Between the trimmed V and J ends, which lost 2 bases and 5 bases, there was a span of 15 bases. This TCR was sampled from an adult who received the AZD1222 COVID-19 vaccine. The sequencing used peripheral blood, collected 28 days after the second AZD1222 dose. The rearrangement joins TRBV7-2 to TRBJ2-5, with D unresolved. The CDR3: CASSLSPARLETQYF. CDR3 in DNA: TGTGCCAGCAGCTTATCCCCTGCTCGTCTGGAGACCCAGTACTTC.